Listed here are 9 T cell receptor beta chains from one sample, sequenced in a study of response to subunit inactivated influenza vaccine. MiXCR, run by TCRdb on the RT-PCR reads, gives a single entry per CDR3 protein. Among approximately 530,000 distinct CDR3 sequences listed, approximately 7.8% were seen once. The specimen comprised PBMCs from blood, sampled around 2 years after vaccination. These receptors all come from a man aged 50-75 years who received an inactivated influenza vaccine.

The V gene is TRBV25-1, the J gene TRBJ2-5; possible D gene TRBD2, 7 bases. CDR1 and CDR2 from the germline V gene are MGHDK and SYGVNS. The length of the CDR3 is 13 residues. The V gene lost 4 bases and the J gene lost 7 bases, with 13 bases spanning the gap. CDR3 in amino acids: CASSVEGGGTQYF. The CDR3 region has the DNA TGTGCCAGCAGTGTCGAGGGAGGGGGGACCCAGTACTTC.

As for this clonotype: Likely a read error: the CDR3 ends without its conserved phenylalanine or tryptophan. V usage is TRBV5-1 and J usage is TRBJ2-7; 7 nucleotides match TRBD1. Germline CDR1 reads SGHRS; CDR2 reads YFSETQ. The V and J ends lost 0 bases and 3 bases, in that order; junction bases with no gene match: 6. CDR3 size: 15 residues. For the CDR3, the DNA is TGCGCCAGCAGCTTGGCCATGTCAGGGGGCTACGAGCAGTACTCC. Protein product: CASSLAMSGGYEQYS.

This clonotype was seen many times. The chain uses TRBV9 and TRBJ2-3; no clear D gene. V lost 0 bases, J lost 2 bases, and 4 bases lay in between. This CDR3 has 13 amino acids. Germline values: CDR1 SGDLS, CDR2 YYNGEE. CDR3 sequence: CASSVVDTDTQYF. The CDR3 DNA is TGTGCCAGCAGCGTAGTGGACACAGATACGCAGTATTTT.

This clonotype was seen only a few times. The J gene is TRBJ2-7, the V gene TRBV7-2, with D possibly being TRBD2 (6 bases). This CDR3 region has 15 residues. V lost 1 base, J lost 3 bases, and 13 bases lay in between. Germline V gene lookup returns CDR1 SGHTA and CDR2 FQGNSA. CDR3 bases: TGTGCCAGCAGCTTAGTCGTTCGGGGGTACTACGAGCAGTACTTC. This sequence encodes CASSLVVRGYYEQYF.

In this sample, this clonotype turned up many times. The junction and the germline gene differ at one end; a read error may be behind it. The chain combines TRBV5-1 with TRBJ2-7; the D gene is possibly TRBD1 (6 bases). CDR1 SGHRS and CDR2 YFSETQ come from the germline V gene. CDR3 length: 12 residues. The CDR3 protein is CASSLQGYEQYF. CDR3 bases: TGTGCCAGCAGTCTACAGGGATACGAGCAGTACTTC.

This clonotype was observed a handful of times. The chain recombines TRBV20-1 with TRBJ1-1; unclear D gene. CDR1 and CDR2 from the germline V gene are DFQATT and SNEGSKA (reference sequence). This CDR3 spans 20 amino acids. V lost 0 bases and J lost 0, with 26 bases in between. CDR3 DNA sequence: TGCAGTGCTAGAGATTATCCGACAATGGGAGCGGCGTTTCTGAACACTGAAGCTTTCTTT. Its translation is CSARDYPTMGAAFLNTEAFF.

This clonotype has ten or more counts. This chain uses TRBV20-1 with TRBJ1-5; D is unresolved. Germline assignment: CDR1 DFQATT and CDR2 SNEGSKA (reference sequence). V lost 0 bases, J lost 7 bases, and 7 bases lay in between. The CDR3 loop spans 12 amino acids. CDR3 coding DNA: TGCAGTGCTAGAGATTTCCCCCAGCCCCAGCATTTT. It is translated as CSARDFPQPQHF.

This clonotype was observed many times. The chain uses TRBV6-1 and TRBJ2-1, with D possibly called TRBD1 or TRBD2 (6 bases each). Germline values: CDR1 MNHNS, CDR2 SASEGT. The CDR3 contains 14 residues. Trimming took off 6 bases at V and 3 bases at J, with 12 bases between the two ends. For the CDR3, the DNA is TGTGCCAGCAGAACCGGGGGCTTCTACAATGAGCAGTTCTTC. It yields the protein CASRTGGFYNEQFF.

This clonotype was counted at least ten times. The CDR3 nucleotides are TGTGCCAGCAACTACAGGGGCGGCACTGAAGCTTTCTTT. Translated: CASNYRGGTEAFF. The chain carries TRBV6-1 and TRBJ1-1, with TRBD1 matching 7 bases. V was pared by 7 bases and J by 4 bases, with 6 bases of the junction left unmatched. The CDR3 contains 13 residues. Germline V lookup: CDR1 MNHNS, CDR2 SASEGT.